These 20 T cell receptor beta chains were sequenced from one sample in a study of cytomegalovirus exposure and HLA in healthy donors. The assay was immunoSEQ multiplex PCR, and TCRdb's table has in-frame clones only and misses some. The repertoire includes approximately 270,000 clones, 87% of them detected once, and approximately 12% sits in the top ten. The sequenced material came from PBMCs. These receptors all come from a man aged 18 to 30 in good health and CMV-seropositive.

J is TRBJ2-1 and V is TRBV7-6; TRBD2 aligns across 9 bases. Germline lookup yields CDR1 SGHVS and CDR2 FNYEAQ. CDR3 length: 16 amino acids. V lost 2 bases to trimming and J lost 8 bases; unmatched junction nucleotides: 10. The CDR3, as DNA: TGTGCCAGCAGCTTAAGTGACGCGGGAGGGCCCCATGAGCAGTTCTTC. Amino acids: CASSLSDAGGPHEQFF.

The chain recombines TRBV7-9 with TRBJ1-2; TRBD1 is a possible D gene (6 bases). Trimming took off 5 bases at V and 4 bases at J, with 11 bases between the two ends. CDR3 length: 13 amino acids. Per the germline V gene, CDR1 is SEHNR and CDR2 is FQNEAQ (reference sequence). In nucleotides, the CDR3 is TGTGCCAGCAGCGCGACAGGTCTCTATGGCTACACCTTC. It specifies CASSATGLYGYTF.

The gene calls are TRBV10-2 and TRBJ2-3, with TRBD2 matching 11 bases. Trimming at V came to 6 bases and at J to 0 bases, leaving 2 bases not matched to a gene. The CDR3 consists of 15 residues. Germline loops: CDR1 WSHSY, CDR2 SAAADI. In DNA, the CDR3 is TGCGCCAGCAGCCGACTAGCGGGAAGCACAGATACGCAGTATTTT. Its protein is CASSRLAGSTDTQYF.

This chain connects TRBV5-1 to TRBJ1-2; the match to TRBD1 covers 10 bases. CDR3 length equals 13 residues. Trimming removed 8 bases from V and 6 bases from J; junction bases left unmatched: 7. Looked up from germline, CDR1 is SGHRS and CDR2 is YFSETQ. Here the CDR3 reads CASALGQGDGYTF. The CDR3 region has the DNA TGCGCCAGTGCCCTCGGACAGGGGGATGGCTACACCTTC.

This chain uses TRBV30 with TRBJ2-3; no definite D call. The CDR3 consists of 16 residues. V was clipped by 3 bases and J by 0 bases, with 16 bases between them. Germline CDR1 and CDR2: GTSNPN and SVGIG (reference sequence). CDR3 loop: CAWSIRLESSTDTQYF. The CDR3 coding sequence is TGTGCCTGGAGCATTCGACTTGAGTCTAGCACAGATACGCAGTATTTT.

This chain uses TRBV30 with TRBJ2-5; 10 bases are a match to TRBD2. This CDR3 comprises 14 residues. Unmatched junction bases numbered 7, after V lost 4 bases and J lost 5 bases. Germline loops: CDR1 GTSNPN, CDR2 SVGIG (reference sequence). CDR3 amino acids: CAWTLAGDGETQYF. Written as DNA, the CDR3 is TGTGCCTGGACCCTAGCGGGAGACGGGGAGACCCAGTACTTC.

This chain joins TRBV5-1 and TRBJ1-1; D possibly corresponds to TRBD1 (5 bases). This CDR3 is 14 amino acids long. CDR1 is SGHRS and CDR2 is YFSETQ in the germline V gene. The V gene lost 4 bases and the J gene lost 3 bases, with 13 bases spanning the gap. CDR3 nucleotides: TGCGCCAGCAGCCGACGGGGGATGGACACTGAAGCTTTCTTT. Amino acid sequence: CASSRRGMDTEAFF.

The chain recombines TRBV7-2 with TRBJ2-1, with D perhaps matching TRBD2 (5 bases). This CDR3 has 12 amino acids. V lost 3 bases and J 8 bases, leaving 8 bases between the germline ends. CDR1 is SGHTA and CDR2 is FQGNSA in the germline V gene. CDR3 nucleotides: TGTGCCAGCAGCTTCAGCGGTGATGAGCAGTTCTTC. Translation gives CASSFSGDEQFF.

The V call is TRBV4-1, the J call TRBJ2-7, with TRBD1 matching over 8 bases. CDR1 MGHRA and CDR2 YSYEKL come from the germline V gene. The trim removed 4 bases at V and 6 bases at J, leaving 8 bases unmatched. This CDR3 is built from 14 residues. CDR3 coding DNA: TGCGCCAGCAGCCTACTTCCAGGGGGCGGCGAGCAGTACTTC. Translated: CASSLLPGGGEQYF.

CDR3 sequence: CASSTGVAPEAFF. The CDR3 DNA is TGTGCCAGCAGTACAGGGGTAGCGCCTGAAGCTTTCTTT. The V call is TRBV6-5, the J call TRBJ1-1; 7 positions match TRBD1. Trimming cost V 5 bases and J 6 bases; bases outside gene matches: 6. Germline CDR1 reads MNHEY; CDR2 reads SVGAGI. This CDR3 region has 13 residues.

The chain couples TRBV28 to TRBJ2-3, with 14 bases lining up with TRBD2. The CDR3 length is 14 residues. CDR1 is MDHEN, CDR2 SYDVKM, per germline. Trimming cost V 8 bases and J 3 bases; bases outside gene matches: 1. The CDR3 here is CASGTSGRTDTQYF. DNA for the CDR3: TGTGCCAGCGGGACTAGCGGGAGAACAGATACGCAGTATTTT.

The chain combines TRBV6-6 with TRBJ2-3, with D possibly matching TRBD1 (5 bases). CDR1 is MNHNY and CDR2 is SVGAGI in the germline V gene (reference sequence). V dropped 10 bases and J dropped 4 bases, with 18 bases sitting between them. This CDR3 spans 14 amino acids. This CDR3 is CATTPPGSADTQYF. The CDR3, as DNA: TGTGCCACCACCCCCCCAGGGTCCGCAGATACGCAGTATTTT.

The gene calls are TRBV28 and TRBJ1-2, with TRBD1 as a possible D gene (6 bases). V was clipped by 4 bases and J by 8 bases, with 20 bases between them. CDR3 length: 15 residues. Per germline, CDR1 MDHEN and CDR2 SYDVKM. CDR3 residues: CASSSEAGAGGGYTF. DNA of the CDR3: TGTGCCAGCAGTTCCGAAGCTGGGGCGGGGGGCGGCTACACCTTC.

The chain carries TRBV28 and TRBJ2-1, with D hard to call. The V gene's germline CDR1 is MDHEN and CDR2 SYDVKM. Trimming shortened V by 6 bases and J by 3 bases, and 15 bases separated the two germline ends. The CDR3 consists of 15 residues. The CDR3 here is CASSYSTLDYNEQFF. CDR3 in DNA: TGTGCCAGCAGCTATTCAACCCTGGACTACAATGAGCAGTTCTTC.

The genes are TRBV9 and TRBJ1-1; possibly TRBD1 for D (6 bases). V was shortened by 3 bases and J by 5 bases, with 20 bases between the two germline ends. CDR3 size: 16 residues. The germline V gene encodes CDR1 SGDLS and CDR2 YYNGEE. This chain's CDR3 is CASSEPSGAGKTEAFF. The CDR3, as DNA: TGTGCCAGCAGCGAGCCCTCGGGGGCGGGTAAAACTGAAGCTTTCTTT. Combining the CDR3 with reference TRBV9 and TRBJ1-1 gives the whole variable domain DSGVTQTPKHLITATGQRVTLRCSPRSGDLSVYWYQQSLDQGLQFLIQYYNGEERAKGNILERFSAQQFPDLHSELNLSSLELGDSALYFCASSEPSGAGKTEAFFGQGTRLTVV.

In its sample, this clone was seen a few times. Written as DNA, the CDR3 is TGTGCCAGCAGCCCCCGGGACTTATCCTACGAGCAGTACTTC. Its translation is CASSPRDLSYEQYF. The chain is built from TRBV9 and TRBJ2-7; the D gene is possibly TRBD2 (6 bases). Germline lookup yields CDR1 SGDLS and CDR2 YYNGEE. The CDR3 runs 14 residues. Trimming stripped 4 bases from V and 1 base from J, with 12 bases between.

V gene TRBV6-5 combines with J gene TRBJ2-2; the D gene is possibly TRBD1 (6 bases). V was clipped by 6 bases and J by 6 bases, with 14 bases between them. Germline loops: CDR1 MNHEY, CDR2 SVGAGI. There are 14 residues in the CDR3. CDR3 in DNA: TGTGCCAGCAGGGCGGACAGCTACCCCGGGGAGCTGTTTTTT. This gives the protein CASRADSYPGELFF.

The CDR3 sequence is CASSEGLEVEPQHF. The CDR3 coding sequence is TGTGCCAGCAGTGAGGGGCTCGAAGTGGAGCCCCAGCATTTT. The chain couples TRBV6-4 to TRBJ1-5; D might be TRBD1 (5 bases). V dropped 3 bases and J dropped 8 bases, with 14 bases sitting between them. Germline values: CDR1 MRHNA, CDR2 SNTAGT. The CDR3 is made up of 14 amino acids.

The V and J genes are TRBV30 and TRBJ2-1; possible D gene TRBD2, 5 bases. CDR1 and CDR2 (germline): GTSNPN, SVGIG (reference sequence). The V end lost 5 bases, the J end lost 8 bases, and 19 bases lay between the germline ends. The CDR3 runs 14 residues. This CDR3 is CAWAAAMGTDEQFF. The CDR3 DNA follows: TGTGCCTGGGCAGCGGCAATGGGTACGGATGAGCAGTTCTTC.

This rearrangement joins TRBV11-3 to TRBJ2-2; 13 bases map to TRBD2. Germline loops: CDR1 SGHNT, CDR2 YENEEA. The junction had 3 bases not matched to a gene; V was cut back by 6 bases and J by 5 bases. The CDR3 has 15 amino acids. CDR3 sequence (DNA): TGTGCCAGCAGTTCGGGACTAGCGGGAACCGGGGAGCTGTTTTTT. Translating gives CASSSGLAGTGELFF.